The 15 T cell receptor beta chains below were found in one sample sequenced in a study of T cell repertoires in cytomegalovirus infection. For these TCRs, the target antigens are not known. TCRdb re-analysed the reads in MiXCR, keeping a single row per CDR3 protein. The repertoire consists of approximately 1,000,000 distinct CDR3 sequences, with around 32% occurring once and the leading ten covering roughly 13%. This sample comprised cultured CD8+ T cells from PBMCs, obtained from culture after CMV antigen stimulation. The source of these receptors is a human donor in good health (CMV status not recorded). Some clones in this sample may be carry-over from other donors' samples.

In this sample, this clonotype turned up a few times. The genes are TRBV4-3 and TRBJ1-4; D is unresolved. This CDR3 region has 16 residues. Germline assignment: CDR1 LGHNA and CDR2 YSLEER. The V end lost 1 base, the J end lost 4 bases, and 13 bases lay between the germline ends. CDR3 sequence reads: CASSQGKVSGNEKLFF. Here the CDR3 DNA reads TGCGCCAGCAGCCAAGGAAAGGTATCGGGTAATGAAAAACTGTTTTTT.

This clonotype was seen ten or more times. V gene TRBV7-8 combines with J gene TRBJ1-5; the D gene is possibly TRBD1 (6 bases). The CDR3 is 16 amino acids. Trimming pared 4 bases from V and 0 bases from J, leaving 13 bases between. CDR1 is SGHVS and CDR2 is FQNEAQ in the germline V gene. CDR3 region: CASSSSGQYSNQPQHF. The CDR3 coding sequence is TGTGCCAGCAGCTCCTCCGGACAGTATAGCAATCAGCCCCAGCATTTT.

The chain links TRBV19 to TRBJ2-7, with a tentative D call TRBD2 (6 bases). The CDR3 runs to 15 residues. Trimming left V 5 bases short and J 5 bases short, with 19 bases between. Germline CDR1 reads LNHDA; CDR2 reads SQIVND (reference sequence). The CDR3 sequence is CASSVSRGYFNEQYF. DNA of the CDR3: TGTGCCAGTAGTGTCTCTCGGGGGTACTTCAACGAGCAGTACTTC. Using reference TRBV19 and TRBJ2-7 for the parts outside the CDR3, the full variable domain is DGGITQSPKYLFRKEGQNVTLSCEQNLNHDAMYWYRQDPGQGLRLIYYSQIVNDFQKGDIAEGYSVSREKKESFPLTVTSAQKNPTAFYLCASSVSRGYFNEQYFGPGTRLTVT.

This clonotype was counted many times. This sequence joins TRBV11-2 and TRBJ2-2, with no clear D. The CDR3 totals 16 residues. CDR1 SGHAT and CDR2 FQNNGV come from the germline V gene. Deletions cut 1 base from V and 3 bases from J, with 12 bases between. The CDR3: CASSLVESIYTGELFF. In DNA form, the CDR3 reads TGTGCCAGCAGCTTAGTTGAATCGATTTACACCGGGGAGCTGTTTTTT.

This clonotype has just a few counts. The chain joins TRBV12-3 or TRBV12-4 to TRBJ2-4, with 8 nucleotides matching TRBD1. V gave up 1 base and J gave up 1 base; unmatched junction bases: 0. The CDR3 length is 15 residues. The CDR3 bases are TGTGCCAGCAGTTTAGGGACAGGGGCCAAAAACATTCAGTACTTC. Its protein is CASSLGTGAKNIQYF.

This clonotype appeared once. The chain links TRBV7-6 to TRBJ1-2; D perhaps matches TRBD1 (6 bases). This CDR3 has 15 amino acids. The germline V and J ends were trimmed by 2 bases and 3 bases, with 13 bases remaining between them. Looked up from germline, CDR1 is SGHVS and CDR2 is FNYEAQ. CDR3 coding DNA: TGTGCCAGCAGCTTAAGGGACACTAAGGACTATGGCTACACCTTC. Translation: CASSLRDTKDYGYTF.

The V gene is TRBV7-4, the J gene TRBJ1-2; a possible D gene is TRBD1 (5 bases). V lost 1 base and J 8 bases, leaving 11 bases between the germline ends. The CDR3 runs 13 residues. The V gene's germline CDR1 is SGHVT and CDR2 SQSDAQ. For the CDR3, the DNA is TGTGCCAGCAGCTTAGGGGCAGGGAAAGGCTACACCTTC. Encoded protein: CASSLGAGKGYTF.

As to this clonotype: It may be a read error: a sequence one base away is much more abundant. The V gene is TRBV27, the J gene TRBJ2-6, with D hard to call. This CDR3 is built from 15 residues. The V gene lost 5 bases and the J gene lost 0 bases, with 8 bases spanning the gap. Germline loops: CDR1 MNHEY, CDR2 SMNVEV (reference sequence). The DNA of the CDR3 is TGTGCCAGCAGTACTTATAACTCTGGGGCCAACGTCCTGACTTTC. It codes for CASSTYNSGANVLTF. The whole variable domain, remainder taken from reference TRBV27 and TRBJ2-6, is EAQVTQNPRYLITVTGKKLTVTCSQNMNHEYMSWYRQDPGLGLRQIYYSMNVEVTDKGDVPEGYKVSRKEKRNFPLILESPSPNQTSLYFCASSTYNSGANVLTFGAGSRLTVL.

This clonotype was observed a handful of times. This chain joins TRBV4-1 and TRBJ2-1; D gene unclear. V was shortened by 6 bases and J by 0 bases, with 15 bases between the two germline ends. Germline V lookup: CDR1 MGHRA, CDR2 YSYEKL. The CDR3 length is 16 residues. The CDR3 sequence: CASSPLDTSSYNEQFF. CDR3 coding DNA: TGCGCCAGCAGTCCCCTAGACACGAGCTCCTACAATGAGCAGTTCTTC.

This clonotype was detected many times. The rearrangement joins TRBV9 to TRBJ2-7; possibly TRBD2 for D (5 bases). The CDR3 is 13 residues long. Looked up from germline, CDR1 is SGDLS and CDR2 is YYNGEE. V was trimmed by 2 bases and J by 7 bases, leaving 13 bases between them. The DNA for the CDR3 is TGTGCCAGCAGCGTCGGGTCGTCGGGGGAGCAGTACGTC. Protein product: CASSVGSSGEQYV.

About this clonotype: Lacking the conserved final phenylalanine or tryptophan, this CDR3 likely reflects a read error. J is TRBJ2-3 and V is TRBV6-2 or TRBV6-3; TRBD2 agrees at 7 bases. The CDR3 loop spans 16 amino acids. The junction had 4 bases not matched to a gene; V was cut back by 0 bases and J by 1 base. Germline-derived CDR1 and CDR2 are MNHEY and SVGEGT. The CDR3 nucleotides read TGTGCCAGCAGTTACTCGAGGGCGGGAGGCACAGATACGCAGTATCTT. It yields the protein CASSYSRAGGTDTQYL.

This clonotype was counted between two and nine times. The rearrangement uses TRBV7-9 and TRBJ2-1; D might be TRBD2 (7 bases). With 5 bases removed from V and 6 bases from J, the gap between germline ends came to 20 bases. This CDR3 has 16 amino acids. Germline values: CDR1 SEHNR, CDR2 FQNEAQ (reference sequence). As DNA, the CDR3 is TGTGCCAGCAGCCCAAGAGGGGGGGGGGCAGGCAATGAGCAGTTCTTC. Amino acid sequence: CASSPRGGGAGNEQFF.

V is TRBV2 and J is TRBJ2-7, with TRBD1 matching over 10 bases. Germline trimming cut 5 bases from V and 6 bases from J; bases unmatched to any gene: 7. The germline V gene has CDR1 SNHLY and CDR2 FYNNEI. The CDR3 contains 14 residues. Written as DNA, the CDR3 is TGTGCCAGCAGTAAGGGGACAGGGGTATCCGAGCAGTACTTC. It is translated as CASSKGTGVSEQYF. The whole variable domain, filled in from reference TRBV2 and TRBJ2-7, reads EPEVTQTPSHQVTQMGQEVILRCVPISNHLYFYWYRQILGQKVEFLVSFYNNEISEKSEIFDDQFSVERPDGSNFTLKIRSTKLEDSAMYFCASSKGTGVSEQYFGPGTRLTVT.

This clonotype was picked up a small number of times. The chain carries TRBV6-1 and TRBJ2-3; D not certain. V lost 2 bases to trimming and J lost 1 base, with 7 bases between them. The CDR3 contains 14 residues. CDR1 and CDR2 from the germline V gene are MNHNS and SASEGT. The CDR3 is CASSERSRTDTQYF. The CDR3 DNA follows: TGTGCCAGCAGTGAAAGGAGTCGCACAGATACGCAGTATTTT.

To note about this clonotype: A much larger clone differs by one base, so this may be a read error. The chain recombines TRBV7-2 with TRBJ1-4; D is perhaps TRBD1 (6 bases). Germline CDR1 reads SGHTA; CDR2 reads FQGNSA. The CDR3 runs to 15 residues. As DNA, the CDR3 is TGTGCCAGCCGCTTAGAAGGACAGTCTAATGAAAAACTGTTTTTT. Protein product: CASRLEGQSNEKLFF. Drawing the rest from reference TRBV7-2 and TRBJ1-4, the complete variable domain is GAGVSQSPSNKVTEKGKDVELRCDPISGHTALYWYRQSLGQGLEFLIYFQGNSAPDKSGLPSDRFSAERTGGSVSTLTIQRTQQEDSAVYLCASRLEGQSNEKLFFGSGTQLSVL.